The next 10 T cell receptor beta chains were all read from a single sample in a study of blood T cell repertoires in COVID-19. Some clones are missing from TCRdb's copy, which holds only in-frame ones; the method was immunoSEQ multiplex PCR. The repertoire holds roughly 230,000 clones, 83% seen once, with around 5.9% in the top ten. Sequencing was done on a sample of peripheral blood. These receptors were collected from a human donor in a cohort sampled during active COVID-19.

In its sample, this clone was seen once. The chain is built from TRBV28 and TRBJ1-2; 7 bases match TRBD1. With V trimmed by 6 bases and J by 2 bases, 3 bases remained unmatched. Germline loops: CDR1 MDHEN, CDR2 SYDVKM. The CDR3 covers 13 residues. CDR3 sequence (DNA): TGTGCCAGCAGCCCGGGACAGAACTATGGCTACACCTTC. Its protein product is CASSPGQNYGYTF.

V usage is TRBV18 and J usage is TRBJ2-7; a possible D gene is TRBD2 (5 bases). Germline CDR1 is KGHSH and CDR2 is LQKENI. The germline V and J ends were trimmed by 3 bases and 7 bases, with 16 bases remaining between them. The CDR3 consists of 14 residues. CDR3 sequence reads: CASSPRDQVREQYF. CDR3 sequence (DNA): TGTGCCAGCTCACCCCGGGATCAGGTTCGGGAGCAGTACTTC. Looking up the rest from reference TRBV18 and TRBJ2-7 gives the full variable domain: NAGVMQNPRHLVRRRGQEARLRCSPMKGHSHVYWYRQLPEEGLKFMVYLQKENIIDESGMPKERFSAEFPKEGPSILRIQQVVRGDSAAYFCASSPRDQVREQYFGPGTRLTVT.

In this sample, this clone is medium-sized (0.01 to 0.1%). Distinct nucleotide sequences in the sample also encode this CDR3. The chain recombines TRBV19 with TRBJ1-5; 7 bases are a match to TRBD1. With V trimmed by 6 bases and J by 0 bases, 5 bases remained unmatched. Germline values: CDR1 LNHDA, CDR2 SQIVND (reference sequence). The CDR3 has 15 amino acids. CDR3 residues: CASSPGQNSNQPQHF. CDR3 nucleotide sequence: TGTGCCAGTAGCCCGGGACAGAATAGCAATCAGCCCCAGCATTTT.

This chain connects TRBV27 to TRBJ2-1, with a possible D match to TRBD2 (5 bases). V was clipped by 8 bases and J by 8 bases, with 13 bases between them. Germline assignment: CDR1 MNHEY and CDR2 SMNVEV (reference sequence). CDR3 size: 12 residues. CDR3 region: CASRSSFHEQFF. As DNA, the CDR3 is TGTGCCAGCCGGTCTAGCTTTCATGAGCAGTTCTTC.

The CDR3 loop reads CASSEERGVGELFF. The DNA for the CDR3 is TGTGCCAGCAGTGAAGAAAGGGGCGTCGGGGAGCTGTTTTTT. The chain is built from TRBV6-1 and TRBJ2-2; a weak D match, TRBD1 (5 bases). This CDR3 region has 14 residues. Germline lookup yields CDR1 MNHNS and CDR2 SASEGT. V lost 1 base and J 7 bases, leaving 10 bases between the germline ends.

This clone was counted ten times or more. The V and J genes are TRBV2 and TRBJ2-7; 10 bases fit TRBD2. Germline lookup yields CDR1 SNHLY and CDR2 FYNNEI. CDR3 length: 14 amino acids. V lost 5 bases to trimming and J lost 6 bases; unmatched junction nucleotides: 7. CDR3 amino acids: CASSLVLAGAEQYF. CDR3 in DNA: TGTGCCAGCAGTCTCGTGCTAGCGGGGGCCGAGCAGTACTTC.

V is TRBV12-3 or TRBV12-4 and J is TRBJ2-7; TRBD1 is a possible D gene (5 bases). With 3 bases removed from V and 7 bases from J, the gap between germline ends came to 13 bases. The CDR3 extends over 13 amino acids. The CDR3 reads CASSLGQGWEQYF. CDR3 nucleotide sequence: TGTGCCAGCAGTTTGGGGCAGGGCTGGGAGCAGTACTTC.

This rearrangement joins TRBV10-1 to TRBJ2-1; perhaps TRBD2 as D (7 bases). Germline V gene data show CDR1 as WNHNN and CDR2 as SYGVQD (reference sequence). V lost 3 bases and J 2 bases, leaving 11 bases between the germline ends. The CDR3 is made up of 15 amino acids. The CDR3 DNA follows: TGCGCCAGCAGTGATAGGCGGGGGCCCTACAATGAGCAGTTCTTC. This translates into CASSDRRGPYNEQFF.

This clone was detected once. This rearrangement joins TRBV15 to TRBJ1-1, with 7 bases fitting TRBD1. The CDR3 runs 14 residues. Trimming at V came to 0 bases and at J to 4 bases, leaving 2 bases not matched to a gene. CDR1 LNHNV and CDR2 YYDKDF come from the germline V gene (reference sequence). CDR3 in DNA: TGTGCCACCAGCAGAGATAAGGGGGCCACTGAAGCTTTCTTT. It translates to CATSRDKGATEAFF.

The chain employs TRBV18 and TRBJ2-7, with 7 bases fitting TRBD2. The V gene end was trimmed by 3 bases and the J gene end by 3 bases; junction bases not matched to a gene: 8. Germline V gives CDR1 KGHSH, CDR2 LQKENI. The CDR3 covers 15 residues. The CDR3 DNA reads as TGTGCCAGCTCACCTCGACTAGCACAACTCTACGAGCAGTACTTC. Encoded protein: CASSPRLAQLYEQYF. The full variable domain, rest sourced from reference TRBV18 and TRBJ2-7, is NAGVMQNPRHLVRRRGQEARLRCSPMKGHSHVYWYRQLPEEGLKFMVYLQKENIIDESGMPKERFSAEFPKEGPSILRIQQVVRGDSAAYFCASSPRLAQLYEQYFGPGTRLTVT.